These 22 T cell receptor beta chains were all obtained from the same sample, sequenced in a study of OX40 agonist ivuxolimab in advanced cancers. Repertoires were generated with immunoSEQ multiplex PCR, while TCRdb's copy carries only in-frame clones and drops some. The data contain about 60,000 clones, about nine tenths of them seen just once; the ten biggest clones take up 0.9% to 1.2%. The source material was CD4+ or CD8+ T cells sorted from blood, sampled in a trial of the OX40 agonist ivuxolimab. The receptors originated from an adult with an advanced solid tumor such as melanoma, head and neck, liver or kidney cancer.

CDR3 nucleotide sequence: TGTGCCAGCAGTACCACAGGGGTTAATAGCAATCAGCCCCAGCATTTT. It specifies CASSTTGVNSNQPQHF. The chain employs TRBV2 and TRBJ1-5, with 7 bases lining up with TRBD1. Looked up from germline, CDR1 is SNHLY and CDR2 is FYNNEI. The CDR3 spans 16 residues. Trimming cost V 5 bases and J 0 bases; bases outside gene matches: 7. Together with reference TRBV2 and TRBJ1-5, the CDR3 gives the full variable domain: EPEVTQTPSHQVTQMGQEVILRCVPISNHLYFYWYRQILGQKVEFLVSFYNNEISEKSEIFDDQFSVERPDGSNFTLKIRSTKLEDSAMYFCASSTTGVNSNQPQHFGDGTRLSIL.

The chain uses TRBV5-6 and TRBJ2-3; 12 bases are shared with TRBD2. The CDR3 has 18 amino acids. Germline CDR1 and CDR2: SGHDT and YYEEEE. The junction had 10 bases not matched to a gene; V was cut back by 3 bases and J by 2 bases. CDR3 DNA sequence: TGTGCCAGCAGCTCCGGACTAGCGGGATTACAGTACACAGATACGCAGTATTTT. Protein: CASSSGLAGLQYTDTQYF.

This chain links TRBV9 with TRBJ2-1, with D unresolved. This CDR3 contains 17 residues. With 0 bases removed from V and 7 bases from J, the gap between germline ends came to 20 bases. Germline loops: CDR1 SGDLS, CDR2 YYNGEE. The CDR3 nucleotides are TGTGCCAGCAGCGTAGTCCCCCGAGTAGGAAAGGGAAATGAGCAGTTCTTC. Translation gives CASSVVPRVGKGNEQFF.

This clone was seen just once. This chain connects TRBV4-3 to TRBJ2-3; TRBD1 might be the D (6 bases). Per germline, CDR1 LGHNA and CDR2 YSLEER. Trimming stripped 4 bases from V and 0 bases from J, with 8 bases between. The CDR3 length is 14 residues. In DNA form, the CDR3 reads TGCGCCAGCAGCCTGGACAGAAGCACAGATACGCAGTATTTT. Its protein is CASSLDRSTDTQYF.

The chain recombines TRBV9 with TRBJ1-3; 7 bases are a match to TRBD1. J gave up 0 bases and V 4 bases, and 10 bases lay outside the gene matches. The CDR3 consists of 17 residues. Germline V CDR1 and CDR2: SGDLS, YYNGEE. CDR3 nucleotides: TGTGCCAGCAGCTTCTCGACAGGGACTAGCTCTGGAAACACCATATATTTT. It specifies CASSFSTGTSSGNTIYF.

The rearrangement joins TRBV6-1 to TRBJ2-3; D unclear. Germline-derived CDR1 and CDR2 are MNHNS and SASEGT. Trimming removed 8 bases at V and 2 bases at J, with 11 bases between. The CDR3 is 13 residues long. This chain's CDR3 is CASQVANTDTQYF. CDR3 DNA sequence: TGTGCCAGCCAGGTAGCTAACACAGATACGCAGTATTTT.

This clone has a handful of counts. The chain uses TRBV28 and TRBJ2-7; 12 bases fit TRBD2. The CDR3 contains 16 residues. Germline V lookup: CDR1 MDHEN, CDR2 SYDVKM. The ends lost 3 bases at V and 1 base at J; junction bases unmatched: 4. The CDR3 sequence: CASSFGTSGPSYEQYF. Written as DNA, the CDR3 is TGTGCCAGCAGTTTCGGGACTAGCGGGCCTTCCTACGAGCAGTACTTC.

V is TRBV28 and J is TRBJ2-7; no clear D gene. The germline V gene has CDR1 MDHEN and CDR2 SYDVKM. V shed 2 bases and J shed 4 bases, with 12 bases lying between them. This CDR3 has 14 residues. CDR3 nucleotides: TGTGCCAGCAGTTTAGGTAGGGTGGGGTACGAGCAGTACTTC. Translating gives CASSLGRVGYEQYF.

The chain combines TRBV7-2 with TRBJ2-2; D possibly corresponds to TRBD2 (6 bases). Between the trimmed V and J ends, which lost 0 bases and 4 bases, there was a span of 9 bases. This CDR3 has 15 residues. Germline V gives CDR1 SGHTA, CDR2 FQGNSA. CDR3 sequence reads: CASSLAAGTTGELFF. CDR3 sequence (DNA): TGTGCCAGCAGCTTAGCGGCGGGGACCACCGGGGAGCTGTTTTTT.

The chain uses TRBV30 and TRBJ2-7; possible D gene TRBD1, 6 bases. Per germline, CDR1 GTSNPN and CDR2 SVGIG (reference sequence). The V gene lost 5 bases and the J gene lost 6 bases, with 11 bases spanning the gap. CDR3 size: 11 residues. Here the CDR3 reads CAWGNRAEQYF. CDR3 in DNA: TGTGCCTGGGGAAACAGGGCCGAGCAGTACTTC. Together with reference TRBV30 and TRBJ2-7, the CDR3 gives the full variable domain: SQTIHQWPATLVQPVGSPLSLECTVEGTSNPNLYWYRQAAGRGLQLLFYSVGIGQISSEVPQNLSASRPQDRQFILSSKKLLLSDSGFYLCAWGNRAEQYFGPGTRLTVT.

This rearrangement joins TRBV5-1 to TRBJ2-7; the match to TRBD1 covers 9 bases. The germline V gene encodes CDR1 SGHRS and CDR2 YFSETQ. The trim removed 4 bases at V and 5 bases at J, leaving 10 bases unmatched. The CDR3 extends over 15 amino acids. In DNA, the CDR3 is TGCGCCAGCAGCGTTGGGGGACAGGGCAACGACGAGCAGTACTTC. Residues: CASSVGGQGNDEQYF.

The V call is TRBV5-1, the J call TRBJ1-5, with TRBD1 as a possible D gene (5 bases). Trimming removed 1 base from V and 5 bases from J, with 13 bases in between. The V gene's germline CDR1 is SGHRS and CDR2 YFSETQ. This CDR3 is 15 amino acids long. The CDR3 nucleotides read TGCGCCAGCAGCTTGACGGGCCCGGGGGATCAGCCCCAGCATTTT. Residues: CASSLTGPGDQPQHF.

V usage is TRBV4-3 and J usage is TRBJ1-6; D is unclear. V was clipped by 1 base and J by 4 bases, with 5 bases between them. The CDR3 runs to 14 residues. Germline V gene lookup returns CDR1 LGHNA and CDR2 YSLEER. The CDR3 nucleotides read TGCGCCAGCAGCCAAGCGGGTTATAATTCACCCCTCCACTTT. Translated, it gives CASSQAGYNSPLHF.

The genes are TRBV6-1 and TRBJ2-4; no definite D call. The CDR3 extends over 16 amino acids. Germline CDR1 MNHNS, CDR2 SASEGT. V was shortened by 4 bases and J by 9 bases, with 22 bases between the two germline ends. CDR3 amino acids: CASSAPPEQSGGIQYF. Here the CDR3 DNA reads TGTGCCAGCAGTGCCCCCCCGGAACAGTCTGGTGGCATTCAGTACTTC.

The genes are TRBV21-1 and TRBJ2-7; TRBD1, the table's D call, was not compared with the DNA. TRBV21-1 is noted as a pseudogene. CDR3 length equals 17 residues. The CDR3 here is CASSPRLTGGKSYEQYF. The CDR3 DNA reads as TGTGCCAGCAGCCCCCGGTTGACAGGGGGCAAGTCGTACGAGCAGTACTTC.

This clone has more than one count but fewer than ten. CDR3 nucleotides: TGTGCCTGGAGTGTACTTCAGGGAAGGGCTTTCTTT. Translated, it gives CAWSVLQGRAFF. V and J are TRBV30 and TRBJ1-1, with D perhaps matching TRBD1 (5 bases). This CDR3 has 12 amino acids. The V end was cut by 0 bases, the J end by 11 bases, with 13 bases between. The germline CDR1 and CDR2 sequences are GTSNPN and SVGIG (reference sequence).

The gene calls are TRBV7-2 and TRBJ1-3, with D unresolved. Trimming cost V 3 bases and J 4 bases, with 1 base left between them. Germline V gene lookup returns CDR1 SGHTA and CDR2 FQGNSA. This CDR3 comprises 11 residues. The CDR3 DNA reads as TGTGCCAGCAGCTTCGGAAACACCATATATTTT. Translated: CASSFGNTIYF. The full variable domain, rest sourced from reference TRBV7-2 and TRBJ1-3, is GAGVSQSPSNKVTEKGKDVELRCDPISGHTALYWYRQSLGQGLEFLIYFQGNSAPDKSGLPSDRFSAERTGGSVSTLTIQRTQQEDSAVYLCASSFGNTIYFGEGSWLTVV.

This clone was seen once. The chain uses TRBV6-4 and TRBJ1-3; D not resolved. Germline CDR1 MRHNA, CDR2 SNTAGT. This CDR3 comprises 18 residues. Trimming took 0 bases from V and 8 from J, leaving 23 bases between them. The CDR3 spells CASSDSAWGHPLGDTIYF. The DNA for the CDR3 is TGTGCCAGCAGTGACTCCGCGTGGGGTCACCCCTTGGGTGACACCATATATTTT.

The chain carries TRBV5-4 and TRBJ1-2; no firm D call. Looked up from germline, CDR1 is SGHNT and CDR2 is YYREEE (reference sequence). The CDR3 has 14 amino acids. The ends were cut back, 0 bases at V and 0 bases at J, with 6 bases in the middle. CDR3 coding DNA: TGTGCCAGCAGCTTGGCCTCAGCTAACTATGGCTACACCTTC. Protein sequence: CASSLASANYGYTF.

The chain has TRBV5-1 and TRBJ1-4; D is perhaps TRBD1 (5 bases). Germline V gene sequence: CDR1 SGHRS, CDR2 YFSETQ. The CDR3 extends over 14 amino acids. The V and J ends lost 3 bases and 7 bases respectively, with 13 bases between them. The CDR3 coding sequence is TGCGCCAGCAGCTGGGACGGGATGCGTGAAAAACTGTTTTTT. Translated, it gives CASSWDGMREKLFF.

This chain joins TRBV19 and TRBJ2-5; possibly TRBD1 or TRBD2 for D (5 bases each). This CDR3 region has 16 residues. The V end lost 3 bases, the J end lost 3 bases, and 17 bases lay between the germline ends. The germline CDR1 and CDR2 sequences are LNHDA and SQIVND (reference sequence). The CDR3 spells CASSIRGVGAKETQYF. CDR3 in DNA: TGTGCCAGTAGTATCCGGGGAGTAGGGGCAAAAGAGACCCAGTACTTC.

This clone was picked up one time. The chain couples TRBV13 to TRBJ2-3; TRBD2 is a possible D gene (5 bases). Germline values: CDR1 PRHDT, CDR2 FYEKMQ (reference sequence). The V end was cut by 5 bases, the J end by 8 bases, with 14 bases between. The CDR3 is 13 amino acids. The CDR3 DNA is TGTGCCAGCAGCACAACGGGTGGAGGTACGCAGTATTTT. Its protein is CASSTTGGGTQYF. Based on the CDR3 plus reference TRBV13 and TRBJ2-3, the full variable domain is AAGVIQSPRHLIKEKRETATLKCYPIPRHDTVYWYQQGPGQDPQFLISFYEKMQSDKGSIPDRFSAQQFSDYHSELNMSSLELGDSALYFCASSTTGGGTQYFGPGTRLTVL.